Here is one TCR beta chain with its context. This sample is part of a study of technical replicates of blood from a few donors. TCRdb's table, derived via immunoSEQ multiplex PCR, lists solely in-frame clones and lacks some. The profile shows some 66,000 clones, about 98% of them singletons. CDR1 and CDR2 from the germline V gene are DFQATT and SNEGSKA (reference sequence). V was pared by 3 bases and J by 5 bases, with 4 bases between. The CDR3 is made up of 10 amino acids. What was sequenced was T cells isolated from PBMCs. The chain combines TRBV20-1 with TRBJ2-5; no reliable D call. This receptor was taken from a human donor in good health. The CDR3, as DNA: TGCAGTGCTAGTTCGGAGACCCAGTACTTC. This translates into CSASSETQYF.